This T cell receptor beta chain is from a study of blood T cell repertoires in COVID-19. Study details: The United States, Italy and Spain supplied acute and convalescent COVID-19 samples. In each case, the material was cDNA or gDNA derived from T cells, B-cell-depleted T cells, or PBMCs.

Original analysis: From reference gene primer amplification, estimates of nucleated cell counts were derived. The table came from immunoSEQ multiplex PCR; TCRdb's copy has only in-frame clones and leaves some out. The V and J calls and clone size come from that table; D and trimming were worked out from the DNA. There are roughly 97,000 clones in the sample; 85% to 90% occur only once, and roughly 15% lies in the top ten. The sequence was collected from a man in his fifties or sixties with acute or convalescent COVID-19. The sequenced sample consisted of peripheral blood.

The CDR3 spells CASSLRSRQGKETQYF. The CDR3 DNA is TGCGCCAGCAGCTTGAGGTCCAGGCAGGGAAAAGAGACCCAGTACTTC. V is TRBV5-1 and J is TRBJ2-5, with D perhaps matching TRBD1 (5 bases). CDR1 is SGHRS, CDR2 YFSETQ, per germline. The CDR3 contains 16 residues. V was clipped by 1 base and J by 3 bases, with 16 bases between them.